The present TCR beta chain was sequenced within a study of chemoradiotherapy in HPV16-positive cancers. This table comes from immunoSEQ multiplex PCR, and its TCRdb copy is limited to in-frame clones, with some not included. Of about 14,000 clones listed, over 85% are singletons. Repeated repertoire sampling spanned the course of chemoradiotherapy. The CDR3 loop spans 18 amino acids. CDR1 and CDR2 from the germline V gene are LNHDA and SQIVND (reference sequence). The V gene lost 5 bases and the J gene lost 0 bases, with 20 bases spanning the gap. Study-level findings and limits: Non-HPV-specific T cells did not expand in tumors during treatment, whereas candidate HPV-specific clones and E7-related motifs did.

A word on this clone: Its antigen is unidentified.

The sequences come from tumor tissue, collected from a patient who underwent chemoradiotherapy. The chain links TRBV19 to TRBJ1-3; possibly TRBD1 for D (5 bases). The clonotype comes from a human donor with HPV-associated anogenital cancer. In DNA form, the CDR3 reads TGTGCCAGTAGTCCCGGGACGGCATCGAGACCCTCTGGAAACACCATATATTTT. It encodes CASSPGTASRPSGNTIYF.